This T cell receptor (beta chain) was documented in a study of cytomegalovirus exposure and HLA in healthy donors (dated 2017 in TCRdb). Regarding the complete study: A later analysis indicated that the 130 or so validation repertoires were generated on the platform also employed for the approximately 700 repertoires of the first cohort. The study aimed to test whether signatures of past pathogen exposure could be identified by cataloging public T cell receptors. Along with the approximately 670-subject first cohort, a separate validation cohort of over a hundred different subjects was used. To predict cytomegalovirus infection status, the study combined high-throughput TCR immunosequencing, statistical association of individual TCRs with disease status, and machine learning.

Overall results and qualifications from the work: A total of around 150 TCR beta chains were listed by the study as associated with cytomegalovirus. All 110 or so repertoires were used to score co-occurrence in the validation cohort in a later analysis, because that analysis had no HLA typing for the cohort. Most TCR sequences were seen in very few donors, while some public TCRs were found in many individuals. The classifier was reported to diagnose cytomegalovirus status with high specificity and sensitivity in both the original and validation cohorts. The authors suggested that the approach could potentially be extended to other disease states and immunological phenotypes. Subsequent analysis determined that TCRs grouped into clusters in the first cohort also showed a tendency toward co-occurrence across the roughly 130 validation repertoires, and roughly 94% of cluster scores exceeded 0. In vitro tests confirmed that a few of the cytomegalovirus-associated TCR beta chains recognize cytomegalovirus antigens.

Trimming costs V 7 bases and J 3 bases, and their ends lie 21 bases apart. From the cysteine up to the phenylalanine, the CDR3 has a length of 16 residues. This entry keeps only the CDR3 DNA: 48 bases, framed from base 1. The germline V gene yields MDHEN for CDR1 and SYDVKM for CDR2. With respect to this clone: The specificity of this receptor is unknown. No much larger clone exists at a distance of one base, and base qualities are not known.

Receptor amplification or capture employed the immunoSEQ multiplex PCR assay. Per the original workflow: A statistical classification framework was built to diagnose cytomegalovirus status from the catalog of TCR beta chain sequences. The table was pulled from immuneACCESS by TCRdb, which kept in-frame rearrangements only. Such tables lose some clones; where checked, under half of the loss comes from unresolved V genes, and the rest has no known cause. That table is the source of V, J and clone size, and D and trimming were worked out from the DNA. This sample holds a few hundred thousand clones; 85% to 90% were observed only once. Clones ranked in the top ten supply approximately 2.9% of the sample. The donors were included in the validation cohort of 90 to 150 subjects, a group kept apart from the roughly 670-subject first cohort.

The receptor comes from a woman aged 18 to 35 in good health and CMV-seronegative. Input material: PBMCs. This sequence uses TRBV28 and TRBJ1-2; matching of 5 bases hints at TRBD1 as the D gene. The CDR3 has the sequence CASTTAGGNEYYGYTF. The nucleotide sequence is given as TGTGCCAGCACCACCGCCGGGGGTAATGAGTACTATGGCTACACCTTC.